This T cell receptor beta chain was recovered during a study of blood T cell repertoires in COVID-19. Under the authors' procedure: Estimates of nucleated cell counts were drawn from the amplification of reference gene primers. This table comes from immunoSEQ multiplex PCR, and its TCRdb copy is limited to in-frame clones, with some not included. The V and J calls and clone size are taken from that table; D and trimming were inferred from the DNA. The sample holds 61,000 or so clones; roughly 86% are singletons and the top ten take roughly 23%. The CDR3 extends over 12 amino acids. Trimming took off 1 base at V and 5 bases at J, with 3 bases between the two ends. Germline values: CDR1 SEHNR, CDR2 FQNEAQ (reference sequence).

The sequencing sample was made of peripheral blood. The rearrangement uses TRBV7-9 and TRBJ2-1, with unresolved D. This clonotype was obtained from a woman aged 45 to 65 with active or convalescent COVID-19. For the CDR3, the DNA is TGTGCCAGCAGCTTAGGTAACAATGAGCAGTTCTTC. Protein sequence: CASSLGNNEQFF.